The entry below gives a single T cell receptor beta chain sequence along with its context. The source of the sample is a study of control samples from healthy donors and cancer patients. The CDR3 covers 16 residues. V dropped 2 bases and J dropped 6 bases, with 20 bases sitting between them. CDR1 is SGHVS and CDR2 is FNYEAQ in the germline V gene. Only in-frame clones appear in the TCRdb table, and some are missing; sequencing was by immunoSEQ multiplex PCR. The data contain around 250,000 clones, almost 85% of them singletons. Sample: PBMCs. This chain joins TRBV7-6 and TRBJ2-7; tentatively, D is TRBD1 (9 bases). The sequence came from a woman aged 55-69 years with lung cancer. The CDR3 region has the DNA TGTGCCAGCAGCTTAACGGGGGGGACAGGGATAGGCGAGCAGTACTTC. This translates into CASSLTGGTGIGEQYF.